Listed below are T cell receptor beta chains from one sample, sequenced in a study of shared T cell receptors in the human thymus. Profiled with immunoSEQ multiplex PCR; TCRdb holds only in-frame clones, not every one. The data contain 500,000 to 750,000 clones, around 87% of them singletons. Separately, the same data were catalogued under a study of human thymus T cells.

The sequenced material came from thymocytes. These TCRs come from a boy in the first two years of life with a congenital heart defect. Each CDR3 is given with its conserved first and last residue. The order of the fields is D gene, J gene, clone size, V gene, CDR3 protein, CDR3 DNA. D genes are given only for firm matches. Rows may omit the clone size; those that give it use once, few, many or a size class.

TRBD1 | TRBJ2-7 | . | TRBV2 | CASRGQSPPYEQYF | TGTGCCAGCAGGGGACAGTCGCCCCCCTACGAGCAGTACTTC
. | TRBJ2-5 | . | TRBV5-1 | CASSFSKTQYF | TGCGCCAGCAGCTTCAGTAAGACCCAGTACTTC
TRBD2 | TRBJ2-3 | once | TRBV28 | CASSLQARAGEDGLYTQYF | TGTGCCAGCAGCCTACAAGCGCGGGCGGGGGAGGACGGTCTATATACGCAGTATTTT
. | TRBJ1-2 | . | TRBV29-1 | CSAASPNYGYTF | TGCAGCGCCGCGTCCCCTAACTATGGCTACACCTTC
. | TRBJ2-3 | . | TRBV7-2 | CASTRAEADTQYF | TGTGCCAGCACCAGGGCGGAAGCAGATACGCAGTATTTT
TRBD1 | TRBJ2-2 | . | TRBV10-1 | CASSAGTGGTGELFF | TGCGCCAGCAGCGCCGGGACAGGGGGAACCGGGGAGCTGTTTTTT
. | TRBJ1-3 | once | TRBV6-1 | CASARTAGNTIYF | TGTGCCAGCGCCCGGACTGCTGGAAACACCATATATTTT
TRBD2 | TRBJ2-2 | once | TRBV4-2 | CASSQGASGIGELFF | TGTGCCAGCAGCCAAGGGGCTAGCGGGATTGGGGAGCTGTTTTTT
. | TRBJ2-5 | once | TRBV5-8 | CASSLAPRGVAKETQYF | TGTGCCAGCAGCTTGGCGCCACGGGGAGTCGCAAAAGAGACCCAGTACTTC
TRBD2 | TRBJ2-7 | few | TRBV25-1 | CARRLAVYEQYF | TGTGCCAGGCGGCTAGCGGTATACGAGCAGTACTTC
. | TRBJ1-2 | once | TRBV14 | CASSQGAGVRGGYTF | TGTGCCAGCAGCCAAGGGGCAGGGGTAAGAGGAGGCTACACCTTC
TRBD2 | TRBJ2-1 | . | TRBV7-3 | CASSLDGTSGSHEQFF | TGTGCCAGCAGCTTAGACGGGACTAGCGGGAGTCATGAGCAGTTCTTC
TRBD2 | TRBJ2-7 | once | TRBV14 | CASSQMGLAGALYEQYF | TGTGCCAGCAGCCAAATGGGGCTAGCGGGGGCCCTCTACGAGCAGTACTTC
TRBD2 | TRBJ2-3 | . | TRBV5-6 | CASSLGLAGDTQYF | TGTGCCAGCAGCTTGGGACTAGCGGGAGATACGCAGTATTTT
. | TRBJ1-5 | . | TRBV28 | CASSFLPRTARHQPQHF | TGTGCCAGCAGTTTCCTCCCTAGGACAGCGAGGCATCAGCCCCAGCATTTT
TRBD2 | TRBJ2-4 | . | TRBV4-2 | CASSPQELAGLQLAKNIQYF | TGTGCCAGCAGCCCCCAGGAACTAGCGGGCCTTCAACTAGCCAAAAACATTCAGTACTTC
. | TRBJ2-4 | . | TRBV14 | CASSQDPLRGNIQYF | TGTGCCAGCAGCCAAGATCCTTTACGAGGGAACATTCAGTACTTC
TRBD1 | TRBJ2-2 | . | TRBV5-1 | CASKAGTANTGELFF | TGCGCCAGCAAAGCCGGGACAGCGAACACCGGGGAGCTGTTTTTT
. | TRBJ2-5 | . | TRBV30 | CAYLTPVREGETQYF | TGTGCCTATCTGACGCCAGTTCGGGAAGGAGAGACCCAGTACTTC
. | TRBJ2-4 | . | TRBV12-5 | CASGRGLTCNIQYF | TGTGCTAGTGGCAGGGGTCTGACTTGTAACATTCAGTACTTC
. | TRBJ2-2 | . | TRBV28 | CASRRALTGELFF | TGTGCCAGCAGGAGGGCCCTCACCGGGGAGCTGTTTTTT
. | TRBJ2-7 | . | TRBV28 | CASSSGLARGGYSEQYF | TGTGCCAGCAGTTCCGGGCTAGCGAGAGGAGGCTACTCCGAGCAGTACTTC
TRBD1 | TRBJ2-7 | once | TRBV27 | CASSFRDRGGEQYF | TGTGCCAGCAGTTTCCGGGACAGGGGCGGCGAGCAGTACTTC
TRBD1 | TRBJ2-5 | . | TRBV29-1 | CSVTIRDRVVTQYF | TGCAGCGTGACGATCCGGGACAGGGTCGTGACCCAGTACTTC
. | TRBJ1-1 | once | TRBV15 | CATSRDNSVGRPNTEAFF | TGTGCCACCAGCAGAGATAATTCTGTCGGCAGGCCGAACACTGAAGCTTTCTTT
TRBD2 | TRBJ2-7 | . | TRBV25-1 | CASSESWRESTYEQYF | TGTGCCAGCAGTGAATCTTGGCGGGAGTCGACCTACGAGCAGTACTTC
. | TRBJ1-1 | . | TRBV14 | CASSQDPPLRGGNTEAFF | TGTGCCAGCAGCCAAGACCCCCCATTACGAGGGGGTAACACTGAAGCTTTCTTT
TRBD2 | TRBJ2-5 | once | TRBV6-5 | CASSYRGGRDQETQYF | TGTGCCAGCAGTTACCGTGGCGGGAGGGACCAAGAGACCCAGTACTTC
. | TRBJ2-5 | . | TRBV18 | CASSPRDTSGQETQYF | TGTGCCAGCTCACCACGGGACACGTCCGGACAAGAGACCCAGTACTTC
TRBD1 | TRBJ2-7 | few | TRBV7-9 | CASSVTGGGYEQYF | TGTGCCAGCAGCGTGACAGGGGGCGGCTACGAGCAGTACTTC